The 10 T cell receptor beta chains below all came from one sample that was sequenced in a study of somatic mutations in cytotoxic T cells in rheumatoid arthritis. The method was immunoSEQ multiplex PCR; TCRdb's version includes in-frame clones alone and lacks a portion of them. Of approximately 23,000 clones listed, 65% to 85% are singletons. The material sequenced was CD8+ T cells sorted from blood. These receptors all come from an adult with rheumatoid arthritis.

With respect to this clone: Other DNA sequences in this sample translate to the same CDR3. This chain connects TRBV7-9 to TRBJ2-7; D possibly corresponds to TRBD1 (5 bases). CDR1 and CDR2 (germline): SEHNR, FQNEAQ (reference sequence). The CDR3 extends over 14 amino acids. The germline V and J ends were trimmed by 2 bases and 1 base, with 9 bases remaining between them. CDR3 region: CASSLSYRSYEQYF. CDR3 bases: TGTGCCAGCAGCTTATCGTACAGGTCCTACGAGCAGTACTTC.

The chain carries TRBV7-9 and TRBJ2-7; maybe TRBD2 (5 bases). CDR1 and CDR2 (germline): SEHNR, FQNEAQ (reference sequence). V was cut by 5 bases and J by 4 bases, with 15 bases left in between. The CDR3 is 14 residues long. The CDR3 here is CASSTRTRGYEQYF. CDR3 in DNA: TGTGCCAGCAGCACCCGGACTCGTGGATACGAGCAGTACTTC.

This rearrangement joins TRBV4-2 to TRBJ1-1; tentatively, D is TRBD1 (5 bases). Germline CDR1 is LGHNA and CDR2 is YNFKEQ. V gave up 0 bases and J gave up 2 bases, with 16 bases separating them. This CDR3 region has 17 residues. CDR3 sequence (DNA): TGTGCCAGCAGCCAAGAGAACACTTTGGGACCTAACACTGAAGCTTTCTTT. The encoded protein is CASSQENTLGPNTEAFF.

This chain links TRBV4-2 with TRBJ1-2; D unclear. The length of the CDR3 is 14 residues. Trimming left V 0 bases short and J 0 bases short, with 5 bases between. Germline V gene data show CDR1 as LGHNA and CDR2 as YNFKEQ. The chain's CDR3 is CASSQETANYGYTF. CDR3 DNA: TGTGCCAGCAGCCAAGAGACGGCTAACTATGGCTACACCTTC.

The gene calls are TRBV5-1 and TRBJ1-1; D is ambiguous. The CDR3 spans 11 residues. Trimming cost V 7 bases and J 4 bases, with 8 bases left between them. Germline loops: CDR1 SGHRS, CDR2 YFSETQ. In DNA, the CDR3 is TGCGCCAGCTCTGTCGGCACTGAAGCTTTCTTT. It translates to CASSVGTEAFF.

The J gene is TRBJ1-1, the V gene TRBV11-2, with 7 nucleotides matching TRBD1. The germline V gene encodes CDR1 SGHAT and CDR2 FQNNGV. This CDR3 is built from 15 residues. V lost 4 bases and J lost 2; bases outside the gene matches: 7. The CDR3 protein is CASSSLGQENTEAFF. CDR3 bases: TGTGCCAGCAGCTCCCTCGGACAGGAAAACACTGAAGCTTTCTTT. Drawing the rest from reference TRBV11-2 and TRBJ1-1, the complete variable domain is EAGVAQSPRYKIIEKRQSVAFWCNPISGHATLYWYQQILGQGPKLLIQFQNNGVVDDSQLPKDRFSAERLKGVDSTLKIQPAKLEDSAVYLCASSSLGQENTEAFFGQGTRLTVV.

The sample holds a few counts of this clone. The chain combines TRBV7-6 with TRBJ2-7, with D perhaps matching TRBD2 (6 bases). V was clipped by 1 base and J by 2 bases, with 15 bases between them. This CDR3 is built from 16 residues. The germline CDR1 and CDR2 sequences are SGHVS and FNYEAQ. The CDR3 reads CASSLEGGTGPYEQYF. The CDR3 region has the DNA TGTGCCAGCAGCTTAGAGGGAGGTACAGGACCCTACGAGCAGTACTTC.

J is TRBJ2-5 and V is TRBV4-3, with D possibly being TRBD1 or TRBD2 (6 bases each). The CDR3 runs 16 residues. V was trimmed by 0 bases and J by 1 base, leaving 12 bases between them. Germline V gives CDR1 LGHNA, CDR2 YSLEER. The CDR3, as DNA: TGCGCCAGCAGCCAAGATGGAGGGGGGTTCCAAGAGACCCAGTACTTC. Translating it yields CASSQDGGGFQETQYF.

V is TRBV6-5 and J is TRBJ2-5; 8 positions match TRBD2. Germline V gives CDR1 MNHEY, CDR2 SVGAGI. This CDR3 is built from 15 residues. V dropped 2 bases and J dropped 5; count of bases not matched to a gene: 7. CDR3 sequence reads: CASSYAGLVGETQYF. The CDR3 bases are TGTGCCAGCAGTTACGCGGGACTAGTGGGGGAGACCCAGTACTTC.

V gene TRBV5-6 combines with J gene TRBJ1-4; 9 bases line up with TRBD1. V was clipped by 4 bases and J by 0 bases; unmatched bases: 7. The germline V gene has CDR1 SGHDT and CDR2 YYEEEE. This CDR3 is 17 amino acids long. The CDR3: CASSPTDRGTTNEKLFF. CDR3 DNA: TGTGCCAGCAGCCCGACGGACAGGGGAACAACTAATGAAAAACTGTTTTTT. The full variable domain, its missing parts supplied by reference TRBV5-6 and TRBJ1-4, is DAGVTQSPTHLIKTRGQQVTLRCSPKSGHDTVSWYQQALGQGPQFIFQYYEEEERQRGNFPDRFSGHQFPNYSSELNVNALLLGDSALYLCASSPTDRGTTNEKLFFGSGTQLSVL.